This paragraph reports one TCR beta chain. Profiled with immunoSEQ multiplex PCR; TCRdb holds only in-frame clones, not every one. Of some 110,000 clones in the sample, approximately 84% are singletons; the top ten hold 6.5% to 9.5%. CDR1 and CDR2 (germline): SGHTA, FQGNSA. This CDR3 comprises 12 residues. V dropped 0 bases and J dropped 11 bases, with 10 bases sitting between them. This sample is drawn from a study of T cell responses to AZD1222 COVID-19 vaccine. The clonotype was recovered from an adult in good health. The specimen was peripheral blood, collected on day 0 of AZD1222 vaccination. This chain links TRBV7-2 with TRBJ1-1; D is unresolved. As DNA, the CDR3 is TGTGCCAGCAGCTTAGCGGGCCCACGGGCTTTCTTT. Amino acids: CASSLAGPRAFF.